Listed below are T cell receptor beta chains from one sample, sequenced in a study of glioma-infiltrating T cells after dendritic cell vaccination. Sequenced by immunoSEQ multiplex PCR; TCRdb stores in-frame clones only, minus some. Of some 58,000 clones listed, around 85% are singletons. The material sequenced was blood, taken after dendritic cell vaccination. The receptors stem from a human donor with glioblastoma. CDR3s include the opening cysteine and the closing phenylalanine or tryptophan. Each record gives: D gene, V gene, clone size, J gene, CDR3 protein, CDR3 DNA. D genes are given only for firm matches. Clone size is not always given. Where it is, it says once, few, many or a class for expanded clones.

>.|TRBV2|.|TRBJ1-1
CASRRQGHYDAFF
TGTGCCAGCCGACGGCAGGGCCACTACGACGCTTTCTTT
>.|TRBV13|.|TRBJ2-3
CASSQAGSTDTQYF
TGTGCCAGCAGCCAAGCAGGAAGCACAGATACGCAGTATTTT
>.|TRBV2|.|TRBJ1-2
CASSDIQGRGYTF
TGTGCCAGCAGTGATATTCAGGGTAGAGGCTACACCTTC
>TRBD1|TRBV15|.|TRBJ1-2
CATSRSKQGGANYGYTF
TGTGCCACCAGCCGTTCAAAACAGGGGGGAGCTAACTATGGCTACACCTTC
>.|TRBV4-3|once|TRBJ1-1
CASSQAGRGEAFF
TGCGCCAGCAGCCAAGCAGGGCGCGGTGAAGCTTTCTTT
>.|TRBV29-1|once|TRBJ1-1
CSVAWAWNTEAFF
TGCAGCGTTGCGTGGGCCTGGAACACTGAAGCTTTCTTT
>.|TRBV30|.|TRBJ2-2
CAWGLTAPGELFF
TGTGCCTGGGGACTTACCGCGCCCGGGGAGCTGTTTTTT
>TRBD1|TRBV12-5|.|TRBJ1-2
CASGHRDREFLGGRFMGGGYTF
TGTGCTAGTGGACACCGGGACAGGGAGTTTTTAGGCGGAAGGTTTATGGGGGGTGGCTACACCTTC
>TRBD1|TRBV6-1|once|TRBJ1-6
CASSAGQGNSPLHF
TGTGCCAGCAGTGCGGGACAGGGTAATTCACCCCTCCACTTT
>TRBD1|TRBV9|.|TRBJ1-6
CASSVGPGQDNSPLHF
TGTGCCAGCAGCGTAGGCCCGGGACAGGATAATTCACCCCTCCACTTT
>.|TRBV6-1|.|TRBJ1-4
CASSPLQGTNEKLFF
TGTGCCAGCAGCCCCCTTCAGGGGACTAATGAAAAACTGTTTTTT
>TRBD1|TRBV4-1|.|TRBJ2-3
CASSEFPGQGTTDTQYF
TGCGCCAGCAGCGAGTTCCCCGGACAGGGGACGACAGATACGCAGTATTTT